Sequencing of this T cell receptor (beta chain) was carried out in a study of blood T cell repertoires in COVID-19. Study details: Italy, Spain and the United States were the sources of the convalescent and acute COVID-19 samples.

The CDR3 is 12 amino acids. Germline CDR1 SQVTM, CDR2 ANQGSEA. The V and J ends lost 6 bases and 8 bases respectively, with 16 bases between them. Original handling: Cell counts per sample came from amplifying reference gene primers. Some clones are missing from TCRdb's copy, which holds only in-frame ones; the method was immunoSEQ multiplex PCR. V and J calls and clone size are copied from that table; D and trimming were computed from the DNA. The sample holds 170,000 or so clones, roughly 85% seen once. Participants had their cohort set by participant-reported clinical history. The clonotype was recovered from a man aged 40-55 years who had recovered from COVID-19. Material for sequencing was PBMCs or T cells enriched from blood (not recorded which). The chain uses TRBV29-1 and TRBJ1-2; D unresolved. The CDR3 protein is CSVLLASEGYTF. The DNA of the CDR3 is TGCAGCGTGCTGCTAGCGTCGGAGGGCTACACCTTC. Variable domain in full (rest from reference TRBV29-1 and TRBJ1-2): SAVISQKPSRDICQRGTSLTIQCQVDSQVTMMFWYRQQPGQSLTLIATANQGSEATYESGFVIDKFPISRPNLTFSTLTVSNMSPEDSSIYLCSVLLASEGYTFGSGTRLTVV.